This entry is about one T cell receptor (beta chain). This clone came up once. This receptor's antigen is unknown. Within one base of it there is no much larger clone, and no base qualities were kept. The donors were healthy, HIV-negative adults with no recently reported acute infections or vaccinations. Only Caucasian adults living in Nashville, Tennessee, USA were represented among the donors. Magnetic negative selection was used to enrich CD4+ T cells, after which naive cells were positively selected on CD45RA and the negative fraction became the memory subset. Blood was obtained by leukapheresis, after which PBMCs were separated by Ficoll-Histopaque density gradient centrifugation and cryopreserved in liquid nitrogen vapor phase. Analytical flow cytometry was used to check the purity and quantity of every magnetically sorted T cell population. Genomic DNA was isolated from every sorted fraction and measured by UV absorbance on a Nanodrop 2000c.

This sample stems from a study of shared clonotypes between healthy human individuals (dated by TCRdb to about 2020). Some background on the complete study: A few men and a couple of women, aged 18 to 49 years, made up the cohort. Libraries were prepared and TCR repertoires were sequenced by different laboratories using diverse techniques, in order to increase sequencing depth and limit assay-specific biases. The study deeply sequenced blood TCR repertoires of about 5 healthy adults to estimate repertoire size and the extent of clonotype sharing between individuals. For each donor, CD4 naive and CD4 memory were each given three plates, CD8 naive was given two plates, and CD8 memory was given one plate. Leukapheresis yielded between about 0.9 and 9.5 billion PBMCs per donor. Results and caveats for the whole study, not just this receptor: Larger estimated clonotype richness was generally found for naive subsets than for memory subsets. Because the study included only a small number of donors, the genetic and exposure-history diversity represented was limited. Compared with non-shared clonotypes, clonotypes shared by all four sorted-subset donors had higher generation probabilities. When several donors were compared, the shared fraction of clonotypes was around 5.1% for naive CD4, around 3.5% for naive CD8, 2% to 2.5% for memory CD4, and around 0.37% for memory CD8. Even with the large sequencing depth, rarefaction of the sorted-subset datasets indicated that sequencing was incomplete. Sampling was restricted to blood, and TCR repertoires in tissue are likely to differ from TCR repertoires in blood. Pairwise subsampling led to the expectation that sequencing depth would affect the degree of clonotype sharing among donors.

TCR CDR3 regions were amplified from genomic DNA by multiplex PCR using the deep immunoSEQ assay. Extracted genomic DNA from each cell subset was spread evenly across all wells of several immunoSEQ 96-well plates, with each plate serving as a replicate. For sorted subsets, each replicate PCR was loaded with 200 ng genomic DNA, equivalent to some 31,000 T cell genomes. Purified libraries were measured with a Qubit 3.0 fluorometer, size-checked on a Bioanalyzer 2100, and measured again with the KAPA Library Quantification kit. A separate single-read 150-cycle Illumina NextSeq 550 flow cell was used to sequence each immunoSEQ 96-well plate. The original methods were these. Because the immunoSEQ output held only junctional sequences and lacked quality scores, the filtering could not match the filtering applied to full-length reads. To assign V/J genes and CDR3, sequences were annotated against IMGT germline references using PyIR, a Python wrapper for IgBLAST v1.9. Reads were removed for weak V/J assignments (E-value above 1e-6), missing CDR3, stop codons, out-of-frame junctions, or ambiguous translated residues. V3J clonotypes were defined by identical inferred V gene, J gene, and CDR3 amino acid sequence. To compute the percentage overlap between repertoires, the number of shared unique clonotypes was divided by the size of the smaller repertoire. Three approaches were used to assess repertoire richness: RTK rarefaction, the Chao1 estimator, and Recon v2.1 estimates of unobserved clonotypes. For all TCRbeta clonotypes obtained by the gDNA method from a few donors, generation probabilities were computed with OLGA. Sourced from immuneACCESS, this table was stored by TCRdb with only in-frame sequences that have V and J called. A share of the clones is absent; for the studies checked, an unresolved V gene accounts for under half, and the remainder has no known explanation. V and J calls and clone size come straight from that table; D and trimming were deduced from the DNA. The sample table shows some 550,000 clones, and around 97% are seen once. The ten largest clonotypes hold around 0.06% of the sample.

From the cysteine through the phenylalanine, the CDR3 covers 14 amino acids. Just CDR3 DNA is preserved here, 42 bases in frame from base 1. CDR1 is given as SGHTA and CDR2 as FQGNSA, both from the germline V gene. Germline trimming: 5 bases from V, 1 base from J; junction bases outside gene matches: 2. The origin of this receptor is a woman aged 25 to 39 in good health. The sample was naive CD4+ T cells sorted from blood. The cell subset or site label here, explained by the study, means: CD45RA+ positively selected. This receptor chain uses TRBV7-2 and TRBJ1-1; TRBD1 aligns with 9 central bases. The CDR3 reads as follows: CASSLQGANTEAFF. Here is the DNA: TGTGCCAGCAGCCTACAGGGGGCGAACACTGAAGCTTTCTTT.